The T cell receptor (beta chain) described here comes from a study of blood T cell repertoires in COVID-19. Profiled with immunoSEQ multiplex PCR; TCRdb holds only in-frame clones, not every one. In the table there are tens of thousands of clones, more than 70% of which are singletons. Germline V gives CDR1 WSHSY, CDR2 SAAADI. This CDR3 has 17 amino acids. Trimming took off 0 bases at V and 0 bases at J, with 13 bases between the two ends. This chain links TRBV10-2 with TRBJ2-3; unclear D gene. The sequenced sample was peripheral blood. The sequence derives from a man aged 55-75 years with acute or convalescent COVID-19. This chain's CDR3 is CASSESLIATSTDTQYF. CDR3 nucleotide sequence: TGCGCCAGCAGTGAGTCGCTAATCGCAACGAGCACAGATACGCAGTATTTT.